This T cell receptor beta chain was recorded in a study of cytomegalovirus exposure and HLA in healthy donors. About the study: Of around 400 genotyped donors, more than 75% grouped in the Caucasian-associated ancestry cluster.

The germline gives CDR1 MDHEN, CDR2 SYDVKM. The CDR3 has 14 amino acids. V shed 3 bases and J 3 bases; nucleotides not matched to a gene: 4. The PCR employed 60 Vbeta primers together with 13 Jbeta primers. Sequencing was performed with immunoSEQ multiplex PCR; in TCRdb, only in-frame clones are kept and a portion is missing. Found here are fewer than 100,000 clones, over 60% of them singletons; the top ten hold roughly 8%. V and J are TRBV28 and TRBJ2-7; 8 bases are shared with TRBD2. The sequence was collected from a female donor in good health and CMV-seronegative. The specimen sequenced was PBMCs. The CDR3 protein is CASSLSGSFYEQYF. The CDR3, as DNA: TGTGCCAGCAGTTTGAGCGGGAGTTTCTACGAGCAGTACTTC.